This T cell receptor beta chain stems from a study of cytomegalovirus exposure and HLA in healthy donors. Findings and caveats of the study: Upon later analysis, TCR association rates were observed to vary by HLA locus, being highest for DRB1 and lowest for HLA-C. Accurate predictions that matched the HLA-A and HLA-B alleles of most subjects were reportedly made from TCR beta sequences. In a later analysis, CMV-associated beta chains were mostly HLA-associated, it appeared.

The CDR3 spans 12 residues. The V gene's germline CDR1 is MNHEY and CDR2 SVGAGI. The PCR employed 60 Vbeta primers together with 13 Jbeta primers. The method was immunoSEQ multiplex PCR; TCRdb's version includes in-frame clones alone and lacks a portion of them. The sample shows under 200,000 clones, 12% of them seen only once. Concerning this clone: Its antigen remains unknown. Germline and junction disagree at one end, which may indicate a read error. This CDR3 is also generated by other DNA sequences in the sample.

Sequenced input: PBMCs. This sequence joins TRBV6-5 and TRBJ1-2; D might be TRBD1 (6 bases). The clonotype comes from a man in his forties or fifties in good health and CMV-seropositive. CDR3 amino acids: CASRGGNYGYTF. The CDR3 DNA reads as TGTGCAAGCAGGGGAGGGAACTATGGCTACACCTTC.